This TCR beta chain stems from a study of cytomegalovirus exposure and HLA in healthy donors. General study results and limits: Across donors, most TCRs were seen rarely, yet some public ones were widespread.

For this clone: Its antigen is not identified.

Researchers ran the PCR with 60 Vbeta and 13 Jbeta primers. Profiling relied on immunoSEQ multiplex PCR, and the TCRdb table lists in-frame clones only, not all of them. The table has under 150,000 clones, 65% to 80% seen once. This cohort consisted of healthy bone marrow donors. The receptor's source is a woman in her thirties or forties in good health and CMV-seronegative. The sample comprised PBMCs.

The DNA for the CDR3 is TGTGCCAGTAGTAAACCCGGGACAGTTAATTATGAGCAGTTCTTC. Protein product: CASSKPGTVNYEQFF. The chain uses TRBV19 and TRBJ2-1; 7 bases agree with TRBD1. V was clipped by 4 bases and J by 8 bases; unmatched bases: 11. CDR3 length equals 15 residues. Germline CDR1 reads LNHDA; CDR2 reads SQIVND (reference sequence).